Following are 18 T cell receptor beta chains from one sample sequenced in a study of T cells in narcolepsy. Libraries were prepared by immunoSEQ multiplex PCR; TCRdb keeps only in-frame clonotypes and omits some of them. Of under 40,000 clones in the sample, roughly four fifths are singletons; the top ten hold about 0.66%. Source material: memory (CD45RA-) CD4+ T cells from blood. The receptors here all came from a human donor in good health.

The chain couples TRBV5-1 to TRBJ1-4; D uncertain. The V and J ends lost 3 bases and 8 bases respectively, with 11 bases between them. There are 13 residues in the CDR3. Per the germline V gene, CDR1 is SGHRS and CDR2 is YFSETQ. The CDR3 bases are TGCGCCAGCAGCTGGGGTCACGTAGAAAAACTGTTTTTT. It codes for CASSWGHVEKLFF.

Only a few counts were recorded for this clone. The chain joins TRBV19 to TRBJ1-3; tentatively, D is TRBD1 (6 bases). The CDR3 is 14 residues long. Trimming took 4 bases from V and 2 from J, leaving 9 bases between them. The germline V gene has CDR1 LNHDA and CDR2 SQIVND (reference sequence). The CDR3 DNA follows: TGTGCCAGTAGTAATAACAGGGCTGGAAACACCATATATTTT. This codes for CASSNNRAGNTIYF.

The genes are TRBV10-3 and TRBJ1-4; no firm D call. V lost 3 bases and J lost 7, with 12 bases in between. CDR1 is ENHRY and CDR2 is SYGVKD in the germline V gene. The CDR3 loop spans 14 amino acids. For the CDR3, the DNA is TGTGCCATCAGTGATTTGATGGGAGTTGAAAAACTGTTTTTT. Its translation: CAISDLMGVEKLFF.

The rearrangement joins TRBV19 to TRBJ1-2, with D tentatively TRBD1 (5 bases). CDR1 is LNHDA and CDR2 is SQIVND in the germline V gene (reference sequence). Trimming shortened V by 5 bases and J by 4 bases, and 11 bases separated the two germline ends. This CDR3 has 13 residues. The CDR3 sequence: CASSVERGYGYTF. The CDR3 DNA reads TGTGCCAGTAGTGTGGAGAGGGGCTATGGCTACACCTTC. Drawing the rest from reference TRBV19 and TRBJ1-2, the complete variable domain is DGGITQSPKYLFRKEGQNVTLSCEQNLNHDAMYWYRQDPGQGLRLIYYSQIVNDFQKGDIAEGYSVSREKKESFPLTVTSAQKNPTAFYLCASSVERGYGYTFGSGTRLTVV.

The chain couples TRBV29-1 to TRBJ2-1, with 9 bases lining up with TRBD2. V lost 2 bases and J lost 4; bases outside the gene matches: 12. Germline-derived CDR1 and CDR2 are SQVTM and ANQGSEA. The CDR3 is made up of 17 amino acids. The CDR3 spells CSVEKFLAGTGYNEQFF. In DNA form, the CDR3 reads TGCAGCGTTGAAAAGTTCCTAGCGGGGACCGGGTACAATGAGCAGTTCTTC.

This sequence joins TRBV28 and TRBJ2-3, with D tentatively TRBD1 (5 bases). The germline V gene has CDR1 MDHEN and CDR2 SYDVKM. Trimming stripped 6 bases from V and 0 bases from J, with 16 bases between. The CDR3 sequence is 16 residues long. The CDR3 region is CASSGSGIGSTDTQYF. CDR3 nucleotides: TGTGCCAGCAGCGGATCAGGGATTGGAAGCACAGATACGCAGTATTTT. Together with reference TRBV28 and TRBJ2-3, the CDR3 gives the full variable domain: DVKVTQSSRYLVKRTGEKVFLECVQDMDHENMFWYRQDPGLGLRLIYFSYDVKMKEKGDIPEGYSVSREKKERFSLILESASTNQTSMYLCASSGSGIGSTDTQYFGPGTRLTVL.

This clone showed up just a few times. The chain links TRBV6-5 to TRBJ1-4; no clear D gene. V was shortened by 0 bases and J by 5 bases, with 10 bases between the two germline ends. CDR3 length: 15 amino acids. Germline V gene sequence: CDR1 MNHEY, CDR2 SVGAGI. The DNA of the CDR3 is TGTGCCAGCAGTTACTCCTCCGGGCGCAATGAAAAACTGTTTTTT. Translation: CASSYSSGRNEKLFF.

The J gene is TRBJ2-4, the V gene TRBV28; TRBD2 agrees at 9 bases. This CDR3 spans 19 amino acids. The V and J ends lost 10 bases and 0 bases, in that order; junction bases with no gene match: 19. Germline V gene lookup returns CDR1 MDHEN and CDR2 SYDVKM. For the CDR3, the DNA is TGTGCCACCGCCTTGAATGTAGCGGGGGCCAATTCAGCCAAAAACATTCAGTACTTC. As protein: CATALNVAGANSAKNIQYF.

The chain combines TRBV6-1 with TRBJ2-7; no reliable D call. This CDR3 is built from 13 residues. Trimming took off 5 bases at V and 2 bases at J, with 10 bases between the two ends. Germline V gives CDR1 MNHNS, CDR2 SASEGT. CDR3 sequence (DNA): TGTGCCAGCAGTTCCGAAGGAACCTACGAGCAGTACGTC. Protein sequence: CASSSEGTYEQYV.

This clone was picked up one time. V and J are TRBV4-3 and TRBJ2-2; TRBD2 is a possible D gene (6 bases). The V gene's germline CDR1 is LGHNA and CDR2 YSLEER. Trimming stripped 4 bases from V and 5 bases from J, with 14 bases between. The CDR3 is made up of 15 amino acids. The CDR3 sequence is CASSPRRDFTGELFF. For the CDR3, the DNA is TGCGCCAGCAGCCCAAGAAGGGACTTTACCGGGGAGCTGTTTTTT.

This clone is a singleton in its sample. The gene calls are TRBV19 and TRBJ2-6; D is perhaps TRBD1 (6 bases). This CDR3 spans 16 amino acids. With 5 bases removed from V and 0 bases from J, the gap between germline ends came to 11 bases. CDR1 LNHDA and CDR2 SQIVND come from the germline V gene (reference sequence). The CDR3 DNA follows: TGTGCCAGTAGTGTTGGACAGCCCTCTGGGGCCAACGTCCTGACTTTC. This translates into CASSVGQPSGANVLTF.

This sequence joins TRBV6-5 and TRBJ2-4; D is ambiguous. Trimming cost V 8 bases and J 0 bases, with 14 bases left between them. The CDR3 covers 15 residues. From germline, CDR1 is MNHEY and CDR2 SVGAGI. CDR3 in amino acids: CASALLGIAKNIQYF. CDR3 nucleotides: TGTGCCAGCGCTCTCCTGGGCATAGCCAAAAACATTCAGTACTTC.

V gene TRBV18 combines with J gene TRBJ2-3, with D unresolved. The ends were cut back, 8 bases at V and 2 bases at J, with 5 bases in the middle. The CDR3 sequence is 11 residues long. Germline values: CDR1 KGHSH, CDR2 LQKENI. In DNA, the CDR3 is TGTGCCAGCACAAACACAGATACGCAGTATTTT. Translation: CASTNTDTQYF.

The chain carries TRBV5-1 and TRBJ1-3, with D hard to call. Per the germline V gene, CDR1 is SGHRS and CDR2 is YFSETQ. Trimming pared 4 bases from V and 0 bases from J, leaving 8 bases between. The CDR3 runs 14 residues. The CDR3 region has the DNA TGCGCCAGCAGCCTATCTGTCTCTGGAAACACCATATATTTT. It specifies CASSLSVSGNTIYF.

V is TRBV19 and J is TRBJ2-3; D perhaps matches TRBD2 (6 bases). Trimming removed 2 bases at V and 2 bases at J, with 11 bases between. The CDR3 spans 15 residues. CDR1 is LNHDA, CDR2 SQIVND, per germline (reference sequence). Here the CDR3 reads CASSIRRGNTDTQYF. The CDR3 nucleotides are TGTGCCAGTAGTATAAGGAGGGGCAACACAGATACGCAGTATTTT.

This chain joins TRBV6-5 and TRBJ2-5; a possible D gene is TRBD1 (6 bases). Per the germline V gene, CDR1 is MNHEY and CDR2 is SVGAGI. With 8 bases removed from V and 5 bases from J, the gap between germline ends came to 18 bases. This CDR3 spans 14 amino acids. CDR3 DNA sequence: TGTGCCAGCGCCGGGACACTTTATCGGGAGACCCAGTACTTC. Protein product: CASAGTLYRETQYF.

The chain combines TRBV25-1 with TRBJ2-2; 11 nucleotides match TRBD2. The length of the CDR3 is 16 residues. V gave up 4 bases and J gave up 6 bases; unmatched junction bases: 7. Germline-derived CDR1 and CDR2 are MGHDK and SYGVNS. The CDR3 nucleotides read TGTGCCAGCAGTGGAGAAACGACTAGCGGGGCCGGGGAGCTGTTTTTT. Amino acids: CASSGETTSGAGELFF.

V and J are TRBV28 and TRBJ2-1; a possible D gene is TRBD1 (5 bases). This CDR3 region has 11 residues. Per germline, CDR1 MDHEN and CDR2 SYDVKM. V lost 6 bases and J lost 10, with 10 bases in between. This chain's CDR3 is CASSYRFEQFF. The CDR3 DNA reads as TGTGCCAGCAGCTACAGGTTCGAGCAGTTCTTC.